Below are 24 T cell receptor beta chains sequenced from a single sample in a study of T cells in women clearing cervical HPV infection. Libraries were prepared by immunoSEQ multiplex PCR; TCRdb keeps only in-frame clonotypes and omits some of them. The sample data list roughly 22,000 clones. The sequenced sample was blood buffy coat. These receptors came from a woman aged 18 to 75 with a cervical HPV16 infection that either progressed to CIN3+ or cleared (not recorded which).

Remarks on this clone: The CDR3 end is not reached by the read, which stops 3 residues before it; the germline J gene fills it in. Other DNA sequences in this sample translate to the same CDR3. The V gene is TRBV2, the J gene TRBJ1-6; 7 bases are shared with TRBD1. The trim removed 9 bases at V and 1 base at J, leaving 6 bases unmatched. This CDR3 is built from 15 residues. The germline V gene encodes CDR1 SNHLY and CDR2 FYNNEI. CDR3 DNA (partial): TGTGCCAGGAGACAGGGCGGGTCCTATAATTCACCC. It specifies CARRQGGSYNSP. The full CDR3 is CARRQGGSYNSPLHF.

The CDR3 spells CASSLSGLAVETQYF. The CDR3 bases that were read are TGTGCCAGCAGCCTGTCGGGACTAGCGGTAGAGACC. V is TRBV28 and J is TRBJ2-5; 11 bases match TRBD2. The CDR3 end falls 3 residues outside the read, so it is completed with the germline J gene. Trimming took 6 bases from V and 4 from J; bases not matched to a gene: 7. Germline lookup yields CDR1 MDHEN and CDR2 SYDVKM. The CDR3 consists of 15 residues.

Notes on this clone: Read sequence stops 3 residues before the CDR3 end, and the germline J gene provides the missing end. The chain recombines TRBV13 with TRBJ2-3; D perhaps matches TRBD2 (6 bases). Trimming shortened V by 0 bases and J by 1 base, and 8 bases separated the two germline ends. Germline values: CDR1 PRHDT, CDR2 FYEKMQ (reference sequence). The CDR3 extends over 15 amino acids. The CDR3 DNA, read in part, is TGTGCCAGCAGCTTAGGAGGCGGGGGCACAGATACG. It codes for CASSLGGGGTDT. The full CDR3 is CASSLGGGGTDTQYF.

Details on this clone: The read is 3 residues too short to cover the CDR3 end, so that end is filled in from the germline J gene. This chain uses TRBV20-1 with TRBJ2-1; TRBD1 matches 7 bases. Germline trimming cut 3 bases from V and 7 bases from J; bases unmatched to any gene: 21. Germline values: CDR1 DFQATT, CDR2 SNEGSKA (reference sequence). The CDR3 length is 18 residues. The CDR3 region is CSASQQGSARSIRNEQFF. Partial CDR3 DNA: TGCAGTGCTAGTCAACAGGGGTCGGCCCGGTCAATCAGAAATGAG.

Of note for this clone: The CDR3 extends 3 residues past the end of the read, so its final part is completed from the germline J gene. V usage is TRBV18 and J usage is TRBJ2-7; TRBD1 matches 9 bases. The CDR3 extends over 16 amino acids. Germline trimming cut 0 bases from V and 2 bases from J; bases unmatched to any gene: 5. Germline V lookup: CDR1 KGHSH, CDR2 LQKENI. CDR3 sequence reads: CASSPPGQGSPYEQYF. Incomplete CDR3 DNA: TGTGCCAGCTCACCACCGGGACAGGGCTCCCCCTACGAG.

According to its frequency, this clone is medium-sized. The observed sequence ends 3 residues before the CDR3 terminus, with the missing tail filled in from the germline J gene. The rearrangement uses TRBV20-1 and TRBJ1-2; D not certain. V lost 3 bases, J lost 6 bases, and 14 bases lay in between. The CDR3 extends over 13 amino acids. Germline V lookup: CDR1 DFQATT, CDR2 SNEGSKA (reference sequence). This CDR3 reads CSARVQLTDGYTF. The covered CDR3 bases are TGCAGTGCTAGGGTACAGTTGACGGATGGC.

Remarks on this clone: The CDR3 end is not reached by the read, which stops 3 residues before it; the germline J gene fills it in. The rearrangement uses TRBV7-3 and TRBJ2-2; 8 positions match TRBD2. The germline CDR1 and CDR2 sequences are SGHTA and FQGTGA. This CDR3 is built from 17 residues. This chain's CDR3 is CASSLAGGSSGANVLFF. Incomplete CDR3 DNA: TGTGCCAGCAGCTTAGCGGGGGGAAGCTCTGGGGCCAACGTG.

For this clone: The read halts 3 residues ahead of the CDR3 end, with the missing end drawn from the germline J gene. The chain has TRBV4-1 and TRBJ1-5; 10 nucleotides match TRBD1. The CDR3 length is 15 residues. Germline-derived CDR1 and CDR2 are MGHRA and YSYEKL. J gave up 1 base and V 3 bases, and 0 bases lay outside the gene matches. CDR3 sequence: CASSQGQGSNQPQHF. The part of the CDR3 DNA that was read is TGCGCCAGCAGCCAGGGACAGGGGAGCAATCAGCCC.

Comments on this clone: The read comes to an end 3 residues before the CDR3 does, leaving the germline J gene to fill in the end. V is TRBV20-1 and J is TRBJ2-2, with 9 bases matching TRBD2. Germline V CDR1 and CDR2: DFQATT, SNEGSKA (reference sequence). The CDR3 extends over 15 amino acids. With 3 bases clipped from V and 5 bases from J, the junction kept 7 bases outside the gene matches. CDR3 sequence: CSARGLASRTGELFF. The part of the CDR3 DNA that was read is TGCAGTGCTAGGGGACTAGCTTCTCGAACCGGGGAG.

About this clone: The read falls 3 residues short of the CDR3 end, and the missing part is taken from the germline J gene. J is TRBJ1-2 and V is TRBV7-2; D might be TRBD1 (5 bases). Per the germline V gene, CDR1 is SGHTA and CDR2 is FQGNSA. CDR3 length: 14 amino acids. The DNA read from the CDR3 is TGTGCCAGCAGCTCCCGACCCGCCAGGGAAGGC. It translates to CASSSRPAREG. The whole CDR3 protein is CASSSRPAREGYTF.

To note about this clone: The read terminates 3 residues before the CDR3 end, so the remaining end is supplied by the germline J gene. The rearrangement uses TRBV7-2 and TRBJ1-2; D not certain. Germline CDR1 reads SGHTA; CDR2 reads FQGNSA. There are 12 residues in the CDR3. The CDR3 sequence is CASSSWRDTYTF. The DNA read from the CDR3 is TGTGCCAGCAGCTCCTGGCGGGATACC.

Of note for this clone: Read coverage stops 3 residues before the CDR3 terminus; the germline J gene supplies the remainder. The genes are TRBV19 and TRBJ1-1; TRBD1 might be the D (6 bases). The CDR3 is 15 amino acids. Deletions cut 3 bases from V and 5 bases from J, with 16 bases between. Per the germline V gene, CDR1 is LNHDA and CDR2 is SQIVND (reference sequence). The sequenced part of the CDR3 DNA is TGTGCCAGTAGTATTTGGGGGCAGGGTCGGACTGAA. Its translation: CASSIWGQGRTE. The full CDR3 sequence reads CASSIWGQGRTEAFF.

A note on this clone: The read comes to an end 3 residues before the CDR3 does, leaving the germline J gene to fill in the end. The chain uses TRBV20-1 and TRBJ1-1; D may be TRBD1 (5 bases). The V gene lost 2 bases and the J gene lost 3 bases, with 22 bases spanning the gap. This CDR3 is 17 amino acids long. Looked up from germline, CDR1 is DFQATT and CDR2 is SNEGSKA (reference sequence). The CDR3 sequence is CSARKLPRGGRDTEAFF. The sequenced CDR3 bases are TGCAGTGCTAGAAAACTCCCGCGGGGGGGTAGGGACACTGAA.

With respect to this clone: The CDR3 extends 3 residues past the end of the read, so its final part is completed from the germline J gene. The rearrangement joins TRBV18 to TRBJ2-4, with TRBD1 matching 7 bases. CDR1 is KGHSH, CDR2 LQKENI, per germline. This CDR3 contains 17 residues. CDR3 bases read: TGTGCCAGCTCACCCGACACGAGACAGGGATGGGGCTATGGT. Its protein product is CASSPDTRQGWGYG. The full-length CDR3 reads as CASSPDTRQGWGYGQYF.

A remark on this clone: The missing CDR3 end, 3 residues past where the read stops, is filled in from the germline J gene. The rearrangement joins TRBV18 to TRBJ2-6; no firm D call. CDR3 length: 17 residues. Germline lookup yields CDR1 KGHSH and CDR2 LQKENI. Trimming stripped 0 bases from V and 2 bases from J, with 11 bases between. The CDR3 protein is CASSPPRLSAGANVLTF. Partial CDR3 DNA: TGTGCCAGCTCACCACCTCGTCTCTCGGCTGGGGCCAACGTC.

In regard to this clone: The read ends 3 residues early relative to the CDR3; the germline J gene fills the gap. This sequence joins TRBV19 and TRBJ2-3; tentative D call: TRBD2 (6 bases). The CDR3 has 15 amino acids. Per the germline V gene, CDR1 is LNHDA and CDR2 is SQIVND (reference sequence). CDR3 in amino acids: CASSISRDSQETQYF. CDR3 bases read: TGTGCCAGTAGTATATCGCGGGACTCACAAGAGACG.

This clone ranks as medium-sized (0.01 to 0.1%) in terms of frequency. From the germline J gene comes the end of the CDR3, since the read stops 3 residues before it. The chain employs TRBV18 and TRBJ2-5, with D possibly matching TRBD2 (5 bases). Trimming removed 6 bases at V and 2 bases at J, with 22 bases between. CDR1 is KGHSH and CDR2 is LQKENI in the germline V gene. This CDR3 has 17 residues. The part of the CDR3 DNA that was read is TGTGCCAGCTCCCTTGCAGGAGGCGGGTATTTTCAAGAGACC. It codes for CASSLAGGGYFQET. The entire CDR3 sequence reads CASSLAGGGYFQETQYF.

On this clone itself: The read stops 3 residues short of the end of the CDR3; the missing end is completed from the germline J gene. The chain is built from TRBV2 and TRBJ2-4, with TRBD1 identical over 10 bases. The CDR3 length is 16 residues. The germline V gene has CDR1 SNHLY and CDR2 FYNNEI. The DNA read from the CDR3 is TGTGCCAGCAGTTTCGACAGGGGGCTAGGTAACTATGGT. Encoded protein: CASSFDRGLGNYG. The entire CDR3 sequence reads CASSFDRGLGNYGQYF.

Partial CDR3 DNA: TGTGCCAGCTCGGCGGAACTTTCGCCTAGCACAGATACG. Translation gives CASSAELSPSTDT. The CDR3 as a whole reads CASSAELSPSTDTQYF. The genes are TRBV2 and TRBJ2-3; D is ambiguous. The observed sequence ends 3 residues before the CDR3 terminus, with the missing tail filled in from the germline J gene. The CDR3 covers 16 residues. Germline CDR1 is SNHLY and CDR2 is FYNNEI. Trimming cost V 8 bases and J 0 bases, with 18 bases left between them.

Concerning this clone itself: The read falls 3 residues short of the CDR3 end, and the missing part is taken from the germline J gene. The V and J genes are TRBV19 and TRBJ1-2, with D tentatively TRBD1 (5 bases). The germline gives CDR1 LNHDA, CDR2 SQIVND (reference sequence). The CDR3 has 16 residues. The CDR3 spells CASRPGLAGGYNDYTF. Incomplete CDR3 DNA: TGTGCCAGTAGACCGGGACTAGCGGGAGGTTACAATGAC.

As concerns this clone: The read finishes 3 residues shy of the CDR3 end, and the germline J gene is used to complete it. This chain links TRBV2 with TRBJ2-2, with 8 bases that match TRBD1. The CDR3 is made up of 14 amino acids. Germline CDR1 SNHLY, CDR2 FYNNEI. The DNA read from the CDR3 is TGTGCCAGCAGTAGACAGGGGTTGAATTCACCG. Translating gives CASSRQGLNSP. The entire CDR3 reads CASSRQGLNSPLFF. The variable domain in full, completed from reference TRBV2 and TRBJ2-2, reads EPEVTQTPSHQVTQMGQEVILRCVPISNHLYFYWYRQILGQKVEFLVSFYNNEISEKSEIFDDQFSVERPDGSNFTLKIRSTKLEDSAMYFCASSRQGLNSPLFFGEGSRLTVL.

Details on this clone: The CDR3 extends 3 residues past the end of the read, so its final part is completed from the germline J gene. The rearrangement links TRBV2 to TRBJ1-2; D is possibly TRBD1 (5 bases). The CDR3 consists of 16 residues. From germline, CDR1 is SNHLY and CDR2 FYNNEI. The CDR3 bases that were read are TGTGCCAGCAGTGGGGGGATGGTAGCGGGGCTGGATACC. Protein: CASSGGMVAGLDT. The whole CDR3 protein reads CASSGGMVAGLDTYTF.

Comments on this clone: The read ends 3 residues early relative to the CDR3; the germline J gene fills the gap. The chain employs TRBV5-5 and TRBJ2-2; D could derive from TRBD1 or TRBD2 (5 bases each). This CDR3 contains 15 residues. Germline CDR1 reads SGHKS; CDR2 reads YYEKEE (reference sequence). CDR3 sequence reads: CASSFGEFGANVLFF. The CDR3 bases that were read are TGTGCCAGCAGCTTTGGGGAGTTTGGGGCCAACGTG.

A note on this clone: The read stops 3 residues short of the end of the CDR3; the missing end is completed from the germline J gene. The rearrangement links TRBV5-4 to TRBJ2-4; 9 bases line up with TRBD1. The ends lost 2 bases at V and 9 bases at J; junction bases unmatched: 9. CDR1 is SGHNT, CDR2 YYREEE, per germline (reference sequence). CDR3 length: 15 amino acids. CDR3: CASSLLRDRAGIQYF. The CDR3 DNA, read in part, is TGTGCCAGCAGCTTACTCCGGGACAGGGCCGGCATT.